The subject of this entry is one TCR beta chain. Antigen unknown. Unexposed donor CD4+ T cells date from 2011-2018, before the COVID-19 pandemic. After about ten days of culture, CD4+ T cells were isolated. Data came from immunoSEQ multiplex PCR; TCRdb stores just in-frame clones and leaves some out. The sample records some 19,000 clones, around 80% being singletons. The sample belongs to a study of CD4 T cells in relation to SARS-CoV-2 and coronaviruses. Trimming stripped 6 bases from V and 2 bases from J, with 11 bases between. In germline, CDR1 is SNHLY, CDR2 FYNNEI. There are 13 residues in the CDR3.

The chain uses TRBV2 and TRBJ2-7; D ambiguous. This sequence originates from a human donor in good health. Sequencing was carried out using CD4+ T cells from PBMCs, cultured in vitro. The CDR3 is CASRSDGPYEQYF. In DNA form, the CDR3 reads TGTGCCAGCAGAAGCGACGGACCCTACGAGCAGTACTTC. The full variable domain, in which reference TRBV2 and TRBJ2-7 provide the parts outside the CDR3, is EPEVTQTPSHQVTQMGQEVILRCVPISNHLYFYWYRQILGQKVEFLVSFYNNEISEKSEIFDDQFSVERPDGSNFTLKIRSTKLEDSAMYFCASRSDGPYEQYFGPGTRLTVT.